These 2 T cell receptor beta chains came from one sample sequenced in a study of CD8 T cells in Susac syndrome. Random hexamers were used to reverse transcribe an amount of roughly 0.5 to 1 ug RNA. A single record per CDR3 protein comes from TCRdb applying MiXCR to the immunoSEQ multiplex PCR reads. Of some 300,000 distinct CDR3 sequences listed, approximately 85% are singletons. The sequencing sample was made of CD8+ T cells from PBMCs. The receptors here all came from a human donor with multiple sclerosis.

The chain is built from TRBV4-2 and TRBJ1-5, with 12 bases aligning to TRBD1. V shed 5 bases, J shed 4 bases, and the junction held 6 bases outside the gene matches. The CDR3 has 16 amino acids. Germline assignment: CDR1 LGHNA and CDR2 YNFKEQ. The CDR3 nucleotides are TGTGCCAGCAGCGACCGGGACAGGGGGCAAAATCAGCCCCAGCATTTT. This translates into CASSDRDRGQNQPQHF.

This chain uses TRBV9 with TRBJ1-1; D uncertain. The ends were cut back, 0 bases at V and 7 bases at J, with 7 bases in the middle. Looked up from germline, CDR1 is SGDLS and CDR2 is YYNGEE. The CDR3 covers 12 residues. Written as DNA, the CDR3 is TGTGCCAGCAGCGTAGAGGGCGATGAAGCTTTCTTT. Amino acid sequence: CASSVEGDEAFF.